This T cell receptor beta chain was recorded in a study of blood T cell repertoires in COVID-19. Some clones are missing from TCRdb's copy, which holds only in-frame ones; the method was immunoSEQ multiplex PCR. This sample has 150,000 to 250,000 clones, with about four fifths found just once. The trim removed 6 bases at V and 2 bases at J, leaving 8 bases unmatched. CDR3 length: 15 residues. Germline values: CDR1 LNHDA, CDR2 SQIVND (reference sequence). Sequenced sample: PBMCs or T cells enriched from blood (not recorded which). This sequence originates from a man aged 40-50 years who had recovered from COVID-19. The chain uses TRBV19 and TRBJ2-7, with TRBD2 matching over 9 bases. CDR3 loop: CASRETSGGAYEQYF. CDR3 coding DNA: TGTGCCAGTAGAGAGACTAGCGGAGGGGCCTACGAGCAGTACTTC.